The T cell receptor (beta chain) under discussion was sequenced for a study of monozygotic twins with inflammatory bowel disease. Germline CDR1 is SGHTA and CDR2 is FQGNSA. The CDR3 is 16 residues long. Every TCR library drew on 3500 ng of total RNA. Template switching added UMIs carrying a 6-nucleotide sample barcode. Using the 5' RACE reads, TCRdb records one entry per CDR3 protein without DNA. Its table records roughly 100,000 distinct CDR3 sequences. In regard to this clonotype: What it recognizes is unknown.

The study, taken as a whole, reports: Since immunosuppressive treatments differed, patient repertoires may have gained added variability. Researchers report that IBD patients shared fewer clonotypes with others than healthy twins, especially amid disease activity.

This clonotype was obtained from a human donor with ulcerative colitis or Crohn's disease, or a healthy co-twin of an affected twin (not recorded which). The chain combines TRBV7-2 with TRBJ2-1; TCRdb reports TRBD2, a call that lacks DNA to check it against. Input material: blood. The CDR3 spells CASSFGGLVVVNEQFF.